These 7 T cell receptor beta chains share one sample of origin, sequenced in a study of tumor-infiltrating lymphocytes in primary liver carcinoma. Using a constant-region primer together with ProtoScript II reverse transcriptase, TCR beta cDNA was made from roughly 500 ng of total RNA. Generation of the TCR beta libraries relied on three nested multiplex PCR rounds using slightly modified ARM-PCR. It was with TRBV1-TRBV30 forward primers and a C-beta reverse primer that the first two PCR rounds were run, at approximately 10 cycles each. TCRdb redid the calling of the multiplex PCR reads with MiXCR, one entry per CDR3 protein. The sample includes nearly 200,000 distinct CDR3 sequences, approximately 65% of them seen just once. Germline DNA was also extracted, with blood RNA taken from unsorted whole blood. Source material: peripheral blood. These receptors all come from a woman aged 55-70 years with primary liver carcinoma and hepatitis B virus infection.

A note on this clonotype: One end of the junction varies from germline; a read error may be responsible. CDR3 sequence reads: CASTNPGDTEAFF. Written as DNA, the CDR3 is TGTGCCAGCACCAATCCTGGGGACACCGAAGCTTTCTTT. V usage is TRBV12-3 or TRBV12-4 and J usage is TRBJ1-1; the D gene is possibly TRBD1 (6 bases). The length of the CDR3 is 13 residues.

A word on this clonotype: Relative to the germline gene, one junction end is altered; a read error may explain this. The rearrangement joins TRBV6-2 or TRBV6-3 to TRBJ2-1, with D tentatively TRBD1 or TRBD2 (5 bases each). CDR1 and CDR2 from the germline V gene are MNHEY and SVGEGT. The length of the CDR3 is 13 residues. CDR3 in amino acids: CASRGPTYNEQFF. The CDR3 bases are TGTGCCAGCAGGGGACCTACCTACAATGAACAGTTCTTC.

Comment on this clonotype: This may come from a read error, since a much larger clone is one base off. The J gene is TRBJ2-7, the V gene TRBV6-5; D is uncertain. Trimming left V 6 bases short and J 5 bases short, with 17 bases between. Looked up from germline, CDR1 is MNHEY and CDR2 is SVGAGI. This CDR3 has 14 residues. The CDR3 DNA is TGTGCCAGCAGAGAACCGGGCAGTACCCACGAGCAGTACTTC. It translates to CASREPGSTHEQYF.

In regard to this clonotype: The junction and the germline gene differ at one end; a read error may be behind it. The CDR3, as DNA: TGTGCCAGCAGCCAAGCTCTATTGGGGAGACTAATACAAGAGACCCAGTACTTC. Amino acids: CASSQALLGRLIQETQYF. The chain recombines TRBV4-1 with TRBJ2-5; D may be TRBD2 (5 bases). Germline V lookup: CDR1 MGHRA, CDR2 YSYEKL. This CDR3 has 18 amino acids.

The DNA for the CDR3 is TGCAGCGTCATTACTAGCGGGAGCAATAAGCAGTACTTC. It codes for CSVITSGSNKQYF. The V call is TRBV29-1, the J call TRBJ2-1, with 11 bases that match TRBD2. The J call may be faulty, since TRBJ2-7 better matches the DNA end. The CDR3 consists of 13 residues. Germline assignment: CDR1 SQVTM and CDR2 ANQGSEA.

This clonotype was counted between two and nine times. This chain links TRBV5-6 with TRBJ1-6; 10 bases line up with TRBD1. Germline lookup yields CDR1 SGHDT and CDR2 YYEEEE. The V segment lost 0 bases and the J segment 10 bases; nucleotides outside the gene matches: 13. This CDR3 comprises 18 residues. CDR3 sequence (DNA): TGTGCCAGCAGCTTGGATCCCTTTCGACAGGGGGCCGGATCACCCCTCCACTTT. Translating gives CASSLDPFRQGAGSPLHF.

The chain couples TRBV28 to TRBJ2-1; D uncertain. This CDR3 is built from 16 residues. Trimming cost V 6 bases and J 0 bases, with 15 bases left between them. Germline-derived CDR1 and CDR2 are MDHEN and SYDVKM. CDR3 DNA sequence: TGTGCCAGCAGAAGACTTACCCTGAGCTCCTACAATGAGCAGTTCTTC. Translation gives CASRRLTLSSYNEQFF.